What follows are 10 T cell receptor beta chains derived from one specimen sequenced in a study of shared clonotypes between healthy human individuals. Produced via immunoSEQ multiplex PCR; TCRdb's table is partial and in-frame only. The sample holds some 1.5 million clones, roughly 97% seen once. Material: naive CD4+ T cells sorted from blood. As to subset: CD45RA+ positively selected. The receptors stem from a man aged 25-45 years in good health.

The V call is TRBV2, the J call TRBJ2-1; no reliable D call. This CDR3 has 15 amino acids. Germline loops: CDR1 SNHLY, CDR2 FYNNEI. Trimming took off 3 bases at V and 5 bases at J, with 14 bases between the two ends. The CDR3 coding sequence is TGTGCCAGCAGTGACCCGCGCGGCAAAAACAATGAGCAGTTCTTC. This encodes CASSDPRGKNNEQFF.

The genes are TRBV25-1 and TRBJ1-2, with a weak D call TRBD1 (5 bases). The CDR3 contains 15 residues. Germline V gene data show CDR1 as MGHDK and CDR2 as SYGVNS. The V gene lost 8 bases and the J gene lost 5 bases, with 21 bases spanning the gap. For the CDR3, the DNA is TGTGCCAGCTCCAACTTGCGGCAGGGTCTATATGGCTACACCTTC. Its protein product is CASSNLRQGLYGYTF.

V and J are TRBV18 and TRBJ1-5; the D is unclear. The length of the CDR3 is 13 residues. CDR1 KGHSH and CDR2 LQKENI come from the germline V gene. V was shortened by 4 bases and J by 1 base, with 5 bases between the two germline ends. CDR3 protein: CASSLESNQPQHF. Here the CDR3 DNA reads TGTGCCAGCTCACTGGAAAGCAATCAGCCCCAGCATTTT. The variable domain in full, completed from reference TRBV18 and TRBJ1-5, reads NAGVMQNPRHLVRRRGQEARLRCSPMKGHSHVYWYRQLPEEGLKFMVYLQKENIIDESGMPKERFSAEFPKEGPSILRIQQVVRGDSAAYFCASSLESNQPQHFGDGTRLSIL.

The chain couples TRBV27 to TRBJ2-1; TRBD2 might be the D (7 bases). V was cut by 6 bases and J by 4 bases, with 22 bases left in between. Per the germline V gene, CDR1 is MNHEY and CDR2 is SMNVEV (reference sequence). The CDR3 has 17 amino acids. CDR3 sequence reads: CASRLGGASGDYNEQFF. As DNA, the CDR3 is TGTGCCAGCAGATTAGGGGGGGCTAGCGGAGATTACAATGAGCAGTTCTTC.

The chain links TRBV7-6 to TRBJ2-3; 12 bases match TRBD2. V lost 5 bases and J lost 2; bases outside the gene matches: 11. The CDR3 extends over 18 amino acids. CDR1 is SGHVS and CDR2 is FNYEAQ in the germline V gene. The CDR3 DNA follows: TGTGCCAGCAGCCTACCGCTAGCGGGAGGGAAAAACACAGATACGCAGTATTTT. Its protein is CASSLPLAGGKNTDTQYF.

J is TRBJ1-2 and V is TRBV29-1, with 7 bases matching TRBD1. This CDR3 spans 15 amino acids. Germline lookup yields CDR1 SQVTM and CDR2 ANQGSEA. The J segment lost 3 bases and the V segment lost 4 bases, leaving 11 bases of the junction unmatched. The CDR3 DNA follows: TGCAGCGTTGCCGACTTGACAGGGCGAGACTATGGCTACACCTTC. Amino acid sequence: CSVADLTGRDYGYTF.

The rearrangement links TRBV7-2 to TRBJ2-6, with D unclear. Between the trimmed V and J ends, which lost 4 bases and 1 base, there was a span of 8 bases. This CDR3 is 15 amino acids long. CDR1 and CDR2 (germline): SGHTA, FQGNSA. The DNA for the CDR3 is TGTGCCAGCAGCTCTGAAATATCTGGGGCCAACGTCCTGACTTTC. It codes for CASSSEISGANVLTF.

The rearrangement joins TRBV2 to TRBJ2-2; no clear D. This CDR3 is built from 13 residues. Germline CDR1 is SNHLY and CDR2 is FYNNEI. The V end was cut by 6 bases, the J end by 8 bases, with 13 bases between. In nucleotides, the CDR3 is TGTGCCAGCAGAATACCCACCGTGGGGGAGCTGTTTTTT. Residues: CASRIPTVGELFF.

The chain uses TRBV28 and TRBJ2-1; D remains ambiguous. This CDR3 region has 15 residues. Trimming left V 5 bases short and J 1 base short, with 12 bases between. The germline gives CDR1 MDHEN, CDR2 SYDVKM. CDR3 coding DNA: TGTGCCAGCAGTCCTCGGGTCTTATCCTACAATGAGCAGTTCTTC. Amino acids: CASSPRVLSYNEQFF.

This clone is a singleton in its sample. The chain uses TRBV9 and TRBJ2-1; TRBD2 matches 12 bases. Germline V gene sequence: CDR1 SGDLS, CDR2 YYNGEE. The CDR3 contains 19 residues. V shed 2 bases, J shed 0 bases, and the junction held 9 bases outside the gene matches. Here the CDR3 DNA reads TGTGCCAGCAGCGTCGGGACTAGCGGGCCCTACAGCTCCTACAATGAGCAGTTCTTC. Translated: CASSVGTSGPYSSYNEQFF.